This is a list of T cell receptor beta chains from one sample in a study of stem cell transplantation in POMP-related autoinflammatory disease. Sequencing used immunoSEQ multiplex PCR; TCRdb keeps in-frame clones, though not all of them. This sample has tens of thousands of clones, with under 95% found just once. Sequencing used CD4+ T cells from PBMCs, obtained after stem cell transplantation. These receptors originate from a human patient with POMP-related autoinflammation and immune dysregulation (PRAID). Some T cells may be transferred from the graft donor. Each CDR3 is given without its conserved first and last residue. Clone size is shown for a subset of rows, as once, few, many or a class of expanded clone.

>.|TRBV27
ASSFRRPAATGELF
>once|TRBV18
ASSPGTSGNEQF
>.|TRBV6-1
ASSEGGYEQY
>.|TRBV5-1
ASSSKQGANEKLF
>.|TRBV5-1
ASSLGTSGPSTDTQY
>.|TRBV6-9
ASSFNQPQH
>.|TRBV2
ASNPTGLANEKLF
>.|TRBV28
ASRGHGAGGYT
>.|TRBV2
AIYRDGYGYT
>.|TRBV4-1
ASSQDPLVATEAF
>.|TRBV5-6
ASRIRQGNEQF
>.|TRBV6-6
ASSYSGVAQTQY
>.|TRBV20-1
SARGSYEQY
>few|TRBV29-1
SGLQRSGNTIY
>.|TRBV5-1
ASSIGQGFIDTQY
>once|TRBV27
ASSPLVARQGGEKLF
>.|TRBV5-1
ASSAGTGRTGELF
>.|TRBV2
ASSGTSGRRGETQY
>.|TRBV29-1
SAGVPPLEQY
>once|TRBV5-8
ASSSSSDTQY
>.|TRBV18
ASSQGQEDTQY
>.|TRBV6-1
ASSDYRGSTEAF
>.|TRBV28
ASSPHRGRNSEQY
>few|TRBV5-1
ASSFRTAYNEQF
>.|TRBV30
AWSDRGRPGELF
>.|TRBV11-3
ASSSTSGGTQF
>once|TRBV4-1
ASSQDGREGAAGELF
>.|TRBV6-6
ASSYLAGGPYEQY
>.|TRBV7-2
ASSLERQRGYEQY
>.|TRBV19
ASSIDARRGRSRKETQY
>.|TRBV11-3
ASSLDGTDTGELF
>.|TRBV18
ASSASWTSGGLMGF
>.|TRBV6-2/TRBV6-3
ASSYPFYYSGSYNEQF
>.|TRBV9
ASSGGTGPEQY
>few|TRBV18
ASSGTGISPLH
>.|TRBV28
ASIYSGTPHEQY
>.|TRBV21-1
ASSKGAGRAEAF
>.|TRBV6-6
ASSPRTAYEQY
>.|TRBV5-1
ASSSQGDEKLF
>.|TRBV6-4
ASVGGGGRTDTQY
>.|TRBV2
ASSPPSGGGPDTQY
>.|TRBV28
ATLGDTQY
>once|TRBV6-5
ASSPRGIGYT
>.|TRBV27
ASRLGQGVGGYT
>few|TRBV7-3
ASSLSDRTHEQY
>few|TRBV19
ASKAGRENYGYT
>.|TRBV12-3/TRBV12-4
ASFRDLSAEAF
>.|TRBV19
ASKGGAETQY
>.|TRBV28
ASSLGTRPDF
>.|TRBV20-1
SASGEDEQY